A selection of T cell receptor beta chains follows, all from one sample in a study of PD-1 and CTLA-4 blockade in melanoma. Produced via immunoSEQ multiplex PCR; TCRdb's table is partial and in-frame only. The sample holds under 20,000 clones, approximately 70% seen once. The input for sequencing was CD8+ T cells from peripheral blood, taken from a patient given anti-PD-1 treatment. The receptor set was obtained from a human donor with melanoma. The conserved cysteine and the conserved F or W are not part of the CDR3 here. Fields, in order: V gene, clone size, J gene, CDR3 protein. For some rows the clone size is stated as once, few or many, or as a class when expanded; others skip it.

TRBV18	once	TRBJ1-2	ASSPPGQGAYGYT
TRBV18	-	TRBJ1-1	ASSPPPHGNTEAF
TRBV4-2	-	TRBJ1-4	ASSQDGPAATNEKLF
TRBV7-9	-	TRBJ2-7	ASSPPSITGDEQY
TRBV6-2/TRBV6-3	-	TRBJ1-2	ASSWDMSTNYGYT
TRBV24-1	few	TRBJ2-2	ATSETPYDHNTGELF
TRBV7-8	-	TRBJ1-5	ASAQTPYSNQPQH
TRBV4-2	-	TRBJ2-3	ASSQDETSGDTQY
TRBV7-9	-	TRBJ1-1	ASSLRAMNTEAF
TRBV5-5	-	TRBJ1-1	ASSLGLNTEAF
TRBV6-5	-	TRBJ2-7	ASSYDAGQFSYEQY
TRBV10-3	-	TRBJ2-2	AISEAGLAGVDTGELF
TRBV7-9	-	TRBJ1-5	ASSFDRVGNQPQH
TRBV5-1	few	TRBJ1-6	ASSLGGTANSPLH